What follows is one T cell receptor beta chain and its context. This sample is part of a study of control samples from healthy donors and cancer patients. Between the trimmed V and J ends, which lost 6 bases and 0 bases, there was a span of 14 bases. The CDR3 loop spans 15 amino acids. Germline CDR1 reads MNHEY; CDR2 reads SVGAGI. The data were produced by immunoSEQ multiplex PCR, yet TCRdb's version contains in-frame clones alone and is incomplete. The repertoire holds about 150,000 clones, with just under 95% as singletons. The specimen was blood. The chain carries TRBV6-5 and TRBJ1-1; D is perhaps TRBD1 (6 bases). This clonotype originated in a middle-aged man in good health. The CDR3 loop reads CASRIDRSLNTEAFF. CDR3 nucleotide sequence: TGTGCCAGCAGAATAGACAGGTCATTGAACACTGAAGCTTTCTTT.